This T cell receptor (beta chain) stems from a study of shared clonotypes between healthy human individuals. About the study: For every donor, three CD4 naive, three CD4 memory, two CD8 naive and one CD8 memory plates were used. Overall study findings and caveats: Only blood samples were collected, and tissue repertoires likely differ. Clonotypes which were not shared had lower generation probabilities than clonotypes that all four donors shared.

The germline V gene encodes CDR1 LNHDA and CDR2 SQIVND (reference sequence). The CDR3 contains 14 residues. J gave up 9 bases and V 4 bases, and 6 bases lay outside the gene matches. Many counts were recorded for this clone. Its cognate antigen is unknown. TCRdb keeps only in-frame clones here, not all; method: immunoSEQ multiplex PCR. Of 950,000 to 1,100,000 clones listed, more than 65% are singletons. Sequenced sample: memory CD4+ T cells sorted from blood. This sample's subset: CD45RA-negative fraction. The chain combines TRBV19 with TRBJ2-1; 10 nucleotides agree with TRBD1. The TCR originated in a man younger than 35 in good health. The CDR3 region is CASSNRDRGGEQFF. Written as DNA, the CDR3 is TGTGCCAGTAGTAACCGGGACAGGGGAGGTGAGCAGTTCTTC.